A single sample is the source of the 16 T cell receptor beta chains below, sequenced in a study of blood T cell repertoires in COVID-19. TCRdb's copy holds only in-frame clones and misses some; the assay was immunoSEQ multiplex PCR. The table records 200,000 to 250,000 clones, around 88% of them present only once. Sequenced material: peripheral blood. The receptors originated from an elderly woman with COVID-19, enrolled during active disease.

J is TRBJ1-1 and V is TRBV28, with 8 nucleotides matching TRBD1. CDR1 is MDHEN and CDR2 is SYDVKM in the germline V gene. The V segment lost 1 base and the J segment 5 bases; nucleotides outside the gene matches: 6. The CDR3 is made up of 15 amino acids. Here the CDR3 reads CASSLFTGGRTEAFF. Here the CDR3 DNA reads TGTGCCAGCAGTTTATTTACAGGGGGTAGGACTGAAGCTTTCTTT.

The chain recombines TRBV18 with TRBJ2-1, with 7 bases fitting TRBD2. This CDR3 spans 15 amino acids. V gave up 3 bases and J gave up 4 bases; unmatched junction bases: 6. CDR1 and CDR2 from the germline V gene are KGHSH and LQKENI. CDR3 DNA: TGTGCCAGCTCACCCTTAAGCGGGGCTTACAATGAGCAGTTCTTC. It translates to CASSPLSGAYNEQFF.

The chain combines TRBV20-1 with TRBJ2-4, with D unclear. Germline V CDR1 and CDR2: DFQATT, SNEGSKA (reference sequence). The CDR3 extends over 11 amino acids. Between the trimmed V and J ends, which lost 0 bases and 8 bases, there was a span of 5 bases. CDR3 amino acids: CSARDRYIQYF. DNA for the CDR3: TGCAGTGCTAGAGACCGGTACATTCAGTACTTC.

The chain uses TRBV15 and TRBJ2-7, with 7 positions matching TRBD2. Unmatched junction bases numbered 0, after V lost 0 bases and J lost 4 bases. The CDR3 covers 13 residues. Germline CDR1 LNHNV, CDR2 YYDKDF (reference sequence). DNA for the CDR3: TGTGCCACCAGCAGAGAGCGGGGGTACGAGCAGTACGTC. Protein: CATSRERGYEQYV.

This clone was observed many times. CDR3 residues: CASSSTGQGNTIYF. CDR3 nucleotides: TGTGCCAGCAGTTCGACGGGACAGGGAAACACCATATATTTT. The chain combines TRBV28 with TRBJ1-3; the match to TRBD1 covers 7 bases. With V trimmed by 4 bases and J by 4 bases, 4 bases remained unmatched. Germline-derived CDR1 and CDR2 are MDHEN and SYDVKM. There are 14 residues in the CDR3.

The CDR3 spells CASSQAPLGQMNTEAFF. CDR3 bases: TGCGCCAGCAGCCAAGCCCCATTGGGGCAAATGAACACTGAAGCTTTCTTT. The chain combines TRBV4-1 with TRBJ1-1, with TRBD1 as a possible D gene (5 bases). Germline values: CDR1 MGHRA, CDR2 YSYEKL. There are 17 residues in the CDR3. The V and J ends lost 1 base and 0 bases respectively, with 15 bases between them.

This CDR3 reads CASSSDRGRYGYTF. The CDR3 DNA sequence: TGTGCCAGCAGCTCTGACAGGGGGAGATATGGCTACACCTTC. This chain connects TRBV5-5 to TRBJ1-2; TRBD1 aligns across 9 bases. Germline CDR1 and CDR2: SGHKS and YYEKEE (reference sequence). The junction had 5 bases not matched to a gene; V was cut back by 3 bases and J by 5 bases. The CDR3 is 14 amino acids.

The rearrangement joins TRBV28 to TRBJ1-2; D gene uncertain. This CDR3 is built from 15 residues. In germline, CDR1 is MDHEN, CDR2 SYDVKM. Between the trimmed V and J ends, which lost 2 bases and 1 base, there was a span of 11 bases. The CDR3 loop reads CASSLVSGGNYGYTF. The CDR3 coding sequence is TGTGCCAGCAGTTTAGTGTCAGGAGGTAACTATGGCTACACCTTC.

This clone has more than one count but fewer than ten. The chain combines TRBV27 with TRBJ2-3; weak D call: TRBD2 (5 bases). Trimming shortened V by 1 base and J by 4 bases, and 9 bases separated the two germline ends. This CDR3 spans 14 amino acids. Germline loops: CDR1 MNHEY, CDR2 SMNVEV (reference sequence). In nucleotides, the CDR3 is TGTGCCAGCAGTTTATGGGAGACCCCAGATACGCAGTATTTT. Its translation is CASSLWETPDTQYF.

The chain has TRBV6-5 and TRBJ1-2; no definite D call. This CDR3 has 13 amino acids. The V end lost 5 bases, the J end lost 2 bases, and 9 bases lay between the germline ends. Germline lookup yields CDR1 MNHEY and CDR2 SVGAGI. This CDR3 reads CASSTTWNYGYTF. The CDR3 DNA reads as TGTGCCAGCAGTACCACATGGAACTATGGCTACACCTTC.

This chain uses TRBV10-3 with TRBJ2-3; TRBD2 aligns across 12 bases. J gave up 2 bases and V 10 bases, and 7 bases lay outside the gene matches. The CDR3 is 15 residues long. Germline V CDR1 and CDR2: ENHRY, SYGVKD. The CDR3 coding sequence is TGTGCCACGAGGACTAGCGGGGCTACCACAGATACGCAGTATTTT. It encodes CATRTSGATTDTQYF.

Note on this clone: At one boundary the junction diverges from the germline segment, which might be a read error. The chain has TRBV4-2 and TRBJ2-2; D is unresolved. This CDR3 comprises 15 residues. Per germline, CDR1 LGHNA and CDR2 YNFKEQ. CDR3 nucleotide sequence: TGTGCCAGCAGCCAAGAGATAATCGGAGCCGGTGAGCTGTTTTTT. Its translation is CASSQEIIGAGELFF.

This clone is a singleton in its sample. V gene TRBV7-2 combines with J gene TRBJ2-7; 8 nucleotides line up with TRBD2. The CDR3 is made up of 15 amino acids. Germline lookup yields CDR1 SGHTA and CDR2 FQGNSA. Trimming removed 4 bases from V and 6 bases from J; junction bases left unmatched: 11. The CDR3 reads CASSWLRAGGGEQYF. The CDR3 nucleotides are TGTGCCAGCAGCTGGTTAAGGGCGGGGGGCGGCGAGCAGTACTTC.

The V call is TRBV3-1 (or the pseudogene TRBV3-2), the J call TRBJ2-1; D unclear. The V gene lost 1 base and the J gene lost 6 bases, with 4 bases spanning the gap. Germline V gene data show CDR1 as LGHDT and CDR2 as YNNKEL (reference sequence). This CDR3 has 12 residues. The CDR3 DNA is TGTGCCAGCAGCCAAGTCTTCAATGAGCAGTTCTTC. This codes for CASSQVFNEQFF.

This chain links TRBV5-1 with TRBJ1-2; D is unclear. Deletions cut 0 bases from V and 14 bases from J, with 17 bases between. CDR1 and CDR2 (germline): SGHRS, YFSETQ. CDR3 length equals 13 residues. The CDR3 nucleotides read TGCGCCAGCAGCTTGGCCCCGAGTTCCGGTTTGACCTTC. It is translated as CASSLAPSSGLTF.

This clone was observed a few times. The chain joins TRBV2 to TRBJ2-7; 10 bases are shared with TRBD1. Unmatched junction bases numbered 11, after V lost 7 bases and J lost 2 bases. The CDR3 runs 16 residues. Germline-derived CDR1 and CDR2 are SNHLY and FYNNEI. The CDR3 spells CASIRDRGGLTYEQYF. The CDR3 nucleotides read TGTGCCAGCATCCGGGACAGGGGCGGGCTTACCTACGAGCAGTACTTC.